Below, 2 T cell receptor beta chains from the same sample are listed, as sequenced in a study of blood T cell repertoires in COVID-19. This table comes from immunoSEQ multiplex PCR, and its TCRdb copy is limited to in-frame clones, with some not included. This sample has about 400,000 clones, with around 90% found just once. Material: PBMCs or T cells enriched from blood (not recorded which). The source of these receptors is a middle-aged woman with acute COVID-19.

The chain recombines TRBV7-9 with TRBJ2-7; 9 bases map to TRBD1. Germline V gives CDR1 SEHNR, CDR2 FQNEAQ (reference sequence). J lost 1 base, V lost 4 bases, and 5 bases had no gene match. This CDR3 comprises 15 residues. As DNA, the CDR3 is TGTGCCAGCAGCTCCTGGGACAGGGCATCCTACGAGCAGTACTTC. Translating gives CASSSWDRASYEQYF. The entire variable domain, with the rest obtained from reference TRBV7-9 and TRBJ2-7, is as follows: DTGVSQNPRHKITKRGQNVTFRCDPISEHNRLYWYRQTLGQGPEFLTYFQNEAQLEKSRLLSDRFSAERPKGSFSTLEIQRTEQGDSAMYLCASSSWDRASYEQYFGPGTRLTVT.

The J gene is TRBJ1-3, the V gene TRBV30; D is possibly TRBD1 (5 bases). The V end lost 2 bases, the J end lost 6 bases, and 8 bases lay between the germline ends. Germline-derived CDR1 and CDR2 are GTSNPN and SVGIG (reference sequence). The CDR3 loop spans 12 amino acids. CDR3 sequence reads: CAWSIGENTIYF. Written as DNA, the CDR3 is TGTGCCTGGAGTATAGGGGAAAACACCATATATTTT.